What follows is one T cell receptor (beta chain) and its context. PCR primers comprised 60 Vbeta and 13 Jbeta primers. The assay was immunoSEQ multiplex PCR, and TCRdb's table has in-frame clones only and misses some. This table has over 130,000 clones, about 64% appearing once. This specimen belongs to a study of cytomegalovirus exposure and HLA in healthy donors. This receptor was obtained from a woman aged 55 to 70 in good health and CMV-seropositive. Sequencing was done on a sample of PBMCs.

CDR3 residues: CASSFQAGDYEQYF. As DNA, the CDR3 is TGTGCCAGCAGCTTTCAAGCGGGAGACTACGAGCAGTACTTC. The chain couples TRBV7-2 to TRBJ2-7; 8 bases are shared with TRBD2. Per the germline V gene, CDR1 is SGHTA and CDR2 is FQGNSA. This CDR3 has 14 amino acids. The V segment lost 3 bases and the J segment 3 bases; nucleotides outside the gene matches: 4. The whole variable domain, filled in from reference TRBV7-2 and TRBJ2-7, reads GAGVSQSPSNKVTEKGKDVELRCDPISGHTALYWYRQSLGQGLEFLIYFQGNSAPDKSGLPSDRFSAERTGGSVSTLTIQRTQQEDSAVYLCASSFQAGDYEQYFGPGTRLTVT.